This TCR beta chain was recovered during a study of response to subunit inactivated influenza vaccine. Germline V lookup: CDR1 LGHNA, CDR2 YSLEER. The V gene end was trimmed by 0 bases and the J gene end by 6 bases; junction bases not matched to a gene: 13. This CDR3 has 17 residues. TCRdb reprocessed the RT-PCR reads with MiXCR, giving one entry per CDR3 protein. The sample includes about 700,000 distinct CDR3 sequences, 15% to 18% of them seen just once. Study-wide points: Seasonal influenza vaccination, on each occasion, was suggested by the authors to recruit few new T cells.

With regard to this clonotype: Its cognate antigen is unknown.

V and J are TRBV4-3 and TRBJ2-7, with 8 bases aligning to TRBD2. Specimen: PBMCs from blood, collected about 13 days after vaccination. The clonotype comes from a man in his fifties or sixties who received an inactivated influenza vaccine. The CDR3 sequence is CASSQEPSTLAGVEQYF. CDR3 DNA: TGCGCCAGCAGCCAAGAACCCTCTACTCTAGCGGGTGTCGAGCAGTACTTC.